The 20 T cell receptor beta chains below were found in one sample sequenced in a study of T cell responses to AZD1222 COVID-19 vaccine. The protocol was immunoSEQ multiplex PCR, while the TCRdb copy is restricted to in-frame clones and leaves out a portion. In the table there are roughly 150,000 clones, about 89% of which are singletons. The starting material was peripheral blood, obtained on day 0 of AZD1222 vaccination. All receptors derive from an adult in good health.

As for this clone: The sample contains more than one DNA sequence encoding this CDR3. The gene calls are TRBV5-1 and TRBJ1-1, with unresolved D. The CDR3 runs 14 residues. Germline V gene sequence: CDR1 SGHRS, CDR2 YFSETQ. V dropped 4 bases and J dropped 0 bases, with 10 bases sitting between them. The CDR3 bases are TGCGCCAGCAGCGCTGGACCGATGAACACTGAAGCTTTCTTT. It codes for CASSAGPMNTEAFF.

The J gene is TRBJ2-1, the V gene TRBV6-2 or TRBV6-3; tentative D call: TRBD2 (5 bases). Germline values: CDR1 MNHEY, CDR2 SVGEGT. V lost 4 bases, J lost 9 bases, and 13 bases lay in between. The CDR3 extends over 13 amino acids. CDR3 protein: CASSSAGPSEQFF. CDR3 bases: TGTGCCAGCAGTTCCGCGGGTCCCAGTGAGCAGTTCTTC.

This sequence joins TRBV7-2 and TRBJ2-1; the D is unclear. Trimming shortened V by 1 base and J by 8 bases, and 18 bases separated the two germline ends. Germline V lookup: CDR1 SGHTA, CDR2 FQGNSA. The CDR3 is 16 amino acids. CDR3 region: CASSLVALLNRDEQFF. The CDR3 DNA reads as TGTGCCAGCAGCTTAGTGGCACTCCTAAATAGGGATGAGCAGTTCTTC.

The CDR3 loop reads CATTRYGYTF. In nucleotides, the CDR3 is TGTGCCACCACGAGATATGGCTACACCTTC. The gene calls are TRBV28 and TRBJ1-2; D gene ambiguous. The CDR3 consists of 10 residues. Germline V gene data show CDR1 as MDHEN and CDR2 as SYDVKM. The V and J ends lost 10 bases and 5 bases respectively, with 8 bases between them.

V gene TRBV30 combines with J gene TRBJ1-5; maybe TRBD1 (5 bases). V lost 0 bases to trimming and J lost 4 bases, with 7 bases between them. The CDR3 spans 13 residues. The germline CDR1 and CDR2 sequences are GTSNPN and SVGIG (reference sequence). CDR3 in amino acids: CAWSVQANQPQHF. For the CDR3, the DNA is TGTGCCTGGAGTGTACAGGCGAATCAGCCCCAGCATTTT.

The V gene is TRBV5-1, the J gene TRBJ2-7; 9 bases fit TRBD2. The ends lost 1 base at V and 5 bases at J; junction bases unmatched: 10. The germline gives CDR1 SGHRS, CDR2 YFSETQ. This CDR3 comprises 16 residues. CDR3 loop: CASSLNLLAGVDEQYF. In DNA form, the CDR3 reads TGCGCCAGCAGCTTGAATTTGTTAGCGGGAGTAGACGAGCAGTACTTC.

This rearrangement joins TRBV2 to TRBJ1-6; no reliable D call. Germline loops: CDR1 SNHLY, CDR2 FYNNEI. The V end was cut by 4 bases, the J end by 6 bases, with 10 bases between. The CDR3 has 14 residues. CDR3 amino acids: CASSVREINSPLHF. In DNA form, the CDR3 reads TGTGCCAGCAGTGTGAGAGAAATTAATTCACCCCTCCACTTT.

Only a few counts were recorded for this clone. The CDR3 protein is CASSLQWTGSENTEAFF. Written as DNA, the CDR3 is TGTGCCAGCAGTTTACAGTGGACAGGGTCAGAGAACACTGAAGCTTTCTTT. The V gene is TRBV27, the J gene TRBJ1-1; TRBD1 agrees at 8 bases. Germline lookup yields CDR1 MNHEY and CDR2 SMNVEV (reference sequence). The junction had 9 bases not matched to a gene; V was cut back by 2 bases and J by 1 base. The CDR3 sequence is 17 residues long.

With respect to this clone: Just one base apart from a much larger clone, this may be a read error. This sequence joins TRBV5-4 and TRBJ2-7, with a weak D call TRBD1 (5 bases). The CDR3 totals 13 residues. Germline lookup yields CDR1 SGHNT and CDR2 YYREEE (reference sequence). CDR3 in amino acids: CASSLQGFYKQYF. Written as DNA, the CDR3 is TGTGCCAGCAGCTTGCAGGGTTTCTACAAGCAGTACTTC.

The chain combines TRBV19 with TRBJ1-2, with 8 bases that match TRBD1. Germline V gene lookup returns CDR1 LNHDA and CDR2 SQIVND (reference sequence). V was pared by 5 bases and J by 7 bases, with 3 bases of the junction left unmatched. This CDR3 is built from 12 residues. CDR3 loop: CASSRQGFGYTF. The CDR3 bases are TGTGCCAGTAGTCGACAGGGGTTTGGCTACACCTTC.

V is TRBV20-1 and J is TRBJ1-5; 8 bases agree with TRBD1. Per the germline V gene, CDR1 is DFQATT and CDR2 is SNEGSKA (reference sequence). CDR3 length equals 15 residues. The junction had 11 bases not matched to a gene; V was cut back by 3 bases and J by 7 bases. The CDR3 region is CSASPGQGSEQPQHF. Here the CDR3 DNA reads TGCAGTGCTAGTCCAGGACAGGGATCGGAACAGCCCCAGCATTTT.

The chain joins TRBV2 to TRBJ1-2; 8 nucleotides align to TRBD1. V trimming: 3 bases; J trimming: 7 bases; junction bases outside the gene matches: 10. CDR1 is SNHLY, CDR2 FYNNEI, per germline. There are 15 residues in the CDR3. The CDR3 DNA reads TGTGCCAGCAGTGAGCAGGGGGCGAATGACGGTGGCTACACCTTC. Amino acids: CASSEQGANDGGYTF.

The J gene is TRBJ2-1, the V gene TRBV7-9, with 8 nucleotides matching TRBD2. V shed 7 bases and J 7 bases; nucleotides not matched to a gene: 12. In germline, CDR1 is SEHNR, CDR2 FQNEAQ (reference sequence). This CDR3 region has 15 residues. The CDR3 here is CASILGAGEGNEQFF. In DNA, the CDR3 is TGTGCCAGCATCCTGGGAGCGGGAGAGGGAAATGAGCAGTTCTTC. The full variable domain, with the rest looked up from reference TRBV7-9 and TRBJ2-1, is DTGVSQNPRHKITKRGQNVTFRCDPISEHNRLYWYRQTLGQGPEFLTYFQNEAQLEKSRLLSDRFSAERPKGSFSTLEIQRTEQGDSAMYLCASILGAGEGNEQFFGPGTRLTVL.

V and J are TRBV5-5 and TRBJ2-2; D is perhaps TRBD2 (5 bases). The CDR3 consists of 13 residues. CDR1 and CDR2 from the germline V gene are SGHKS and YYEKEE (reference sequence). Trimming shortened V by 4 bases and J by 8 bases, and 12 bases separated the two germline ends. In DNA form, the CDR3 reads TGTGCCAGCAGCCAATCTAGCACGGGGGAGCTGTTTTTT. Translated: CASSQSSTGELFF.

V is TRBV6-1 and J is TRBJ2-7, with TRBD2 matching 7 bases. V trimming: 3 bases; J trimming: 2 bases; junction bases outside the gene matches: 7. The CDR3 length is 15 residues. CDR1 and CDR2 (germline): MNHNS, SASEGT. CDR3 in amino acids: CASSERREIPYEQYF. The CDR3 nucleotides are TGTGCCAGCAGTGAGCGGCGGGAGATCCCCTACGAGCAGTACTTC.

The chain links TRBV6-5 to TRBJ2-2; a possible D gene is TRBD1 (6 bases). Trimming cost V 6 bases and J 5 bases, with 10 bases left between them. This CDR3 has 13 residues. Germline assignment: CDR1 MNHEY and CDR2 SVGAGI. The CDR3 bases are TGTGCCAGCAGAGAGAGGGGGACCGGGGAGCTGTTTTTT. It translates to CASRERGTGELFF.

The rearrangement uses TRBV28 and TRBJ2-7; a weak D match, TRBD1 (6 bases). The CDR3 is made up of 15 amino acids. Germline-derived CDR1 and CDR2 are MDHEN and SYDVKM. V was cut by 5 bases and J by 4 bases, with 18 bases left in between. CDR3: CASSPPQGMQYEQYF. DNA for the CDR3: TGTGCCAGCAGTCCCCCCCAGGGGATGCAATACGAGCAGTACTTC.

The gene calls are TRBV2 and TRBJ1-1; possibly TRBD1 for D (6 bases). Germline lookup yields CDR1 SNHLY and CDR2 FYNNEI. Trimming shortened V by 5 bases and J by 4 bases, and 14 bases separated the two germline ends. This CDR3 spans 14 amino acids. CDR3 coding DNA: TGTGCCAGCAGTCCACCGGGAGGGGGCACTGAAGCTTTCTTT. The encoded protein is CASSPPGGGTEAFF.

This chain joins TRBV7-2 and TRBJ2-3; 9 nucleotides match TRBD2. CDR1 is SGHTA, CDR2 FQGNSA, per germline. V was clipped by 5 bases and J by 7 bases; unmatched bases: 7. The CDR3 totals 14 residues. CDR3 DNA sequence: TGTGCCAGCAGCCCACGAGCTAGCGGGAATACGCAGTATTTT. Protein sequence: CASSPRASGNTQYF.

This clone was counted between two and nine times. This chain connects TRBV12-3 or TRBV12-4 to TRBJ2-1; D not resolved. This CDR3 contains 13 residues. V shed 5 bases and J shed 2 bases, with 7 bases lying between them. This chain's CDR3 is CASSPTPYNEQFF. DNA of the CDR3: TGTGCCAGCAGTCCCACCCCCTACAATGAGCAGTTCTTC.